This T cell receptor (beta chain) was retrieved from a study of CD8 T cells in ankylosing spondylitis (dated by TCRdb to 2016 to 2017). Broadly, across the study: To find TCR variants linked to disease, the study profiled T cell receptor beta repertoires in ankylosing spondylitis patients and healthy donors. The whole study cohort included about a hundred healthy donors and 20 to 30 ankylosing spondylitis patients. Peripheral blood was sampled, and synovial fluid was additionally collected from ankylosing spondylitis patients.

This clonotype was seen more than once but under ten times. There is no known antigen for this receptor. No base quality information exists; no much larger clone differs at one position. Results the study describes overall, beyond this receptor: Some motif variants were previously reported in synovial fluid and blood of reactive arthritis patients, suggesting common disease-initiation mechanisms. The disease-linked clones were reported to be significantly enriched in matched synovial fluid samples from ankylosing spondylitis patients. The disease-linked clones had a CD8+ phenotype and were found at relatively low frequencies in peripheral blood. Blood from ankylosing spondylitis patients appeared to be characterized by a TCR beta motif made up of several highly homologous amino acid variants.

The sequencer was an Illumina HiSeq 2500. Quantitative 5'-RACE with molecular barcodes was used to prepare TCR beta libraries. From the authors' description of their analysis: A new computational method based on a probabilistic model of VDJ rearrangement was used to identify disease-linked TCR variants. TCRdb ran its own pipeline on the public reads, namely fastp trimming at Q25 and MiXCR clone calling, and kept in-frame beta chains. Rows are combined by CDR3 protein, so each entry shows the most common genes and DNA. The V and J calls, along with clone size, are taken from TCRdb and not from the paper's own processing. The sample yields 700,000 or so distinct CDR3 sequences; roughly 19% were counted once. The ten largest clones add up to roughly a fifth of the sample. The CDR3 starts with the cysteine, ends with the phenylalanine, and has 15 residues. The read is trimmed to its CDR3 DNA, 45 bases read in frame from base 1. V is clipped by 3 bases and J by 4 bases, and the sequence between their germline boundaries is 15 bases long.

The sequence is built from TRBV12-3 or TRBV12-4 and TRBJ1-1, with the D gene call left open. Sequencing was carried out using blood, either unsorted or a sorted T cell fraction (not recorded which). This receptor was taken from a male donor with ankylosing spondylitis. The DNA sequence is TGTGCCAGCAGTTTCTTTCCTCCTCGGGGCACTGAAGCTTTCTTT. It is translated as CASSFFPPRGTEAFF.